This paragraph covers one TCR beta chain sequence. CDR1 is LGHNA and CDR2 is YSLEER in the germline V gene. This CDR3 spans 20 amino acids. V was shortened by 0 bases and J by 0 bases, with 21 bases between the two germline ends. This sample is part of a study of OX40 agonist ivuxolimab in advanced cancers. Using immunoSEQ multiplex PCR, the repertoire was profiled, and TCRdb retains in-frame clones only, with some absent. The repertoire holds roughly 25,000 clones, with about 88% as singletons. This chain connects TRBV4-3 to TRBJ1-5; unclear D gene. Source: CD4+ or CD8+ T cells sorted from blood, taken in a trial of the OX40 agonist ivuxolimab. This TCR came from an adult with an advanced solid tumor such as melanoma, head and neck, liver or kidney cancer. This CDR3 is CASSQDVAPDPLYSNQPQHF. The DNA of the CDR3 is TGCGCCAGCAGCCAAGATGTCGCCCCGGACCCCCTATATAGCAATCAGCCCCAGCATTTT.